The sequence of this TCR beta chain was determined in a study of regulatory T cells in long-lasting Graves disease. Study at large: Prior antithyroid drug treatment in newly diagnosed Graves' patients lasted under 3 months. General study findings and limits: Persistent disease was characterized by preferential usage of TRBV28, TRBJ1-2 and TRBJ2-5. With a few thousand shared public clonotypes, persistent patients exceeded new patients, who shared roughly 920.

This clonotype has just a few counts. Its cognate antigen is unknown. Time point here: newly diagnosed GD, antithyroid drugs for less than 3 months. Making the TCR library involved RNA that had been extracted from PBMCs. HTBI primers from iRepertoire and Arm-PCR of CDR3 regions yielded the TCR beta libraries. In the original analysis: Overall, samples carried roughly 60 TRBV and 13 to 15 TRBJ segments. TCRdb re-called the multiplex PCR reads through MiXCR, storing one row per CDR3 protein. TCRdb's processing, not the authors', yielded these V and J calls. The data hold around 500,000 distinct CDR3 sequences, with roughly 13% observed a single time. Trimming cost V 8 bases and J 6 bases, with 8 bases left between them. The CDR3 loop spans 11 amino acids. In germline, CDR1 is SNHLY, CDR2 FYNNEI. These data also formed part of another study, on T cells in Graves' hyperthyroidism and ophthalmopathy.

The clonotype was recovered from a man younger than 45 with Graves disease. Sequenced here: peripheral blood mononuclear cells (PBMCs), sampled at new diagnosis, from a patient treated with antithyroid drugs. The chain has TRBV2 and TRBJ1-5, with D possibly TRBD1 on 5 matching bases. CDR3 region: CASGGVQPQHF. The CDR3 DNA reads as TGTGCCAGCGGGGGGGTTCAGCCCCAGCATTTT.